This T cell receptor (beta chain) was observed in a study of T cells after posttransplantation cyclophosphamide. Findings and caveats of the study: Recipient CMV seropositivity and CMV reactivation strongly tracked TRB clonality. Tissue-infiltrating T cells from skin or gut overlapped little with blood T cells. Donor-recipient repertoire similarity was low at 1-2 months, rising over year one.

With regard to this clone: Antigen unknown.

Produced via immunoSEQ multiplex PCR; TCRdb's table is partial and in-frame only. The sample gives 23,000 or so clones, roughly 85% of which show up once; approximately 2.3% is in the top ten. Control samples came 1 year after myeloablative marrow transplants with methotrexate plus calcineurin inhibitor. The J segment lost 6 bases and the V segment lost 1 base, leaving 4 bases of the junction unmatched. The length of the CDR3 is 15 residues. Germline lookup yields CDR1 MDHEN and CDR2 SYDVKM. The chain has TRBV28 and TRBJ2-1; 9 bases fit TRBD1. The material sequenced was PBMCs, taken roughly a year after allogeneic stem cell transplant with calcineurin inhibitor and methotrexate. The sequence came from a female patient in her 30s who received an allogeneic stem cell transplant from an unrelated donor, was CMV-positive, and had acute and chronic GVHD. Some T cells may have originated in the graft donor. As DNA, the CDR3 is TGTGCCAGCAGTTTATCCCACAGGGGGCTCAATGAGCAGTTCTTC. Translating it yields CASSLSHRGLNEQFF.